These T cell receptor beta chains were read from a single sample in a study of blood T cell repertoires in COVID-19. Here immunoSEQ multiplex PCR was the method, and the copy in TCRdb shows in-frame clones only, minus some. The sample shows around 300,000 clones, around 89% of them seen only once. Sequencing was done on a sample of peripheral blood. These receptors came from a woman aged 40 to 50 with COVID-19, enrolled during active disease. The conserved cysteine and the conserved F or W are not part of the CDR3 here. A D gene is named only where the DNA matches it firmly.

ASCQTRARRNQPQH TRBJ1-5 NA TRBV28
ASSSRDRGYEKLF TRBJ1-4 TRBD1 TRBV5-8
ASSSGRGSSEQF TRBJ2-1 TRBD1 TRBV27
ASSLAGGVPYEQY TRBJ2-7 TRBD2 TRBV11-3
ASSLAGTGDYEQY TRBJ2-7 TRBD1 TRBV5-4
ASSPRQGPNSPLH TRBJ1-6 TRBD1 TRBV6-5
ASTEAPTSALEQF TRBJ2-1 TRBD2 TRBV2
ATLGKSRGPDTQY TRBJ2-3 NA TRBV28
ASSLVRGHGYT TRBJ1-2 TRBD1 TRBV27
ASSLGPGGAQETQY TRBJ2-5 TRBD1 TRBV7-2
ASSLNQASTEAF TRBJ1-1 NA TRBV18
ASSLGQGANSPLH TRBJ1-6 TRBD1 TRBV5-1
ASSLGGLLSGYT TRBJ1-2 NA TRBV7-8
ASSEYLLRAAEAF TRBJ1-1 NA TRBV10-2
ASSLDVSGFSYEQY TRBJ2-7 NA TRBV27
AISARRAGANVLT TRBJ2-6 NA TRBV10-3
ASSQDLLGGEQY TRBJ2-7 NA TRBV3-1/TRBV3-2
ASSLRQASGNTIY TRBJ1-3 NA TRBV5-4
ASSQEQAGVLRGTEAF TRBJ1-1 NA TRBV4-2